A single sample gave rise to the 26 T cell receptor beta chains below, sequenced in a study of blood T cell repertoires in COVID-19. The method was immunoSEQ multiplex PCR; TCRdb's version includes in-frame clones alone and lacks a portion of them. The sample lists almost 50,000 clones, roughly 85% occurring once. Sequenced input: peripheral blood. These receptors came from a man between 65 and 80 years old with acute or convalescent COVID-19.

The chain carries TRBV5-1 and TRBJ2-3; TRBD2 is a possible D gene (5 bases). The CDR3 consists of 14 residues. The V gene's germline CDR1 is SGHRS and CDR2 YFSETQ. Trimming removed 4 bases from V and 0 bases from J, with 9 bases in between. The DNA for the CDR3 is TGCGCCAGCAGCACTACTAGTAGCACAGATACGCAGTATTTT. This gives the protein CASSTTSSTDTQYF.

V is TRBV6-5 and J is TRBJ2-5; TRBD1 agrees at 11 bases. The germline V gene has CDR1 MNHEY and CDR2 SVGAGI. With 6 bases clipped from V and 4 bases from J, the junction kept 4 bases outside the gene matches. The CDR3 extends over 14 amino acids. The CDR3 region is CASSPGTGGETQYF. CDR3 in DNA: TGTGCCAGCAGCCCCGGGACAGGGGGAGAGACCCAGTACTTC.

CDR3 sequence (DNA): TGTGCCAGCAGCCCTAGAGGGGGGGAAGCGGACGAGCAGTACTTC. This translates into CASSPRGGEADEQYF. V and J are TRBV7-9 and TRBJ2-7, with a possible D match to TRBD2 (7 bases). Trimming removed 5 bases at V and 5 bases at J, with 19 bases between. Germline CDR1 reads SEHNR; CDR2 reads FQNEAQ (reference sequence). This CDR3 region has 15 residues.

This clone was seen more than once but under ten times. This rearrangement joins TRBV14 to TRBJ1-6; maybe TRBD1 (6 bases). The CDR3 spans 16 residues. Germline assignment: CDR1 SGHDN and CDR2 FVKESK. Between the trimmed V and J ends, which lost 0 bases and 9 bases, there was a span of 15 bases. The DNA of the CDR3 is TGTGCCAGCAGCCAAGATTCCCCAGGGGCGGGTTCACCCCTCCACTTT. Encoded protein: CASSQDSPGAGSPLHF.

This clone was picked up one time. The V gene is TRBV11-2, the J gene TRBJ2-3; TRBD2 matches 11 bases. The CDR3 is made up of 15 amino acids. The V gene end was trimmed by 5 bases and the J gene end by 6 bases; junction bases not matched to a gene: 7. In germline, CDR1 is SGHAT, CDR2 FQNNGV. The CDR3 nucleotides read TGTGCCAGCAGCCCACTAGCGGGAGAAGCTGATACGCAGTATTTT. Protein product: CASSPLAGEADTQYF.

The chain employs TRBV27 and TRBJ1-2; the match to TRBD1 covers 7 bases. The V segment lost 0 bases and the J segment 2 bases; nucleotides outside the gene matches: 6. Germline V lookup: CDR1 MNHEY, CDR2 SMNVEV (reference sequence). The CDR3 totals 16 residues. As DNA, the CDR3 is TGTGCCAGCAGTTTATCGTCGGCAGGGGGGAACTATGGCTACACCTTC. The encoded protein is CASSLSSAGGNYGYTF.

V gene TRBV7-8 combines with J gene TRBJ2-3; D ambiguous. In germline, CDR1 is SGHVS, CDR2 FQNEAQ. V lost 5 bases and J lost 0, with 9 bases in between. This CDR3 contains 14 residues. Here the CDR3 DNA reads TGTGCCAGCAGCCCCTACTCAAGCACAGATACGCAGTATTTT. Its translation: CASSPYSSTDTQYF. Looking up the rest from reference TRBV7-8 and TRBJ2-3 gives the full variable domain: GAGVSQSPRYKVAKRGQDVALRCDPISGHVSLFWYQQALGQGPEFLTYFQNEAQLDKSGLPSDRFFAERPEGSVSTLKIQRTQQEDSAVYLCASSPYSSTDTQYFGPGTRLTVL.

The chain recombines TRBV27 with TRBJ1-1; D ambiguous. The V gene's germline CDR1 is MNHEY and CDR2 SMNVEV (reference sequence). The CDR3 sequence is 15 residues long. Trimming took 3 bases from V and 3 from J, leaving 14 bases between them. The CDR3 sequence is CASSFGSSVDTEAFF. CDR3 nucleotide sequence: TGTGCCAGCAGTTTCGGTAGTTCGGTCGACACTGAAGCTTTCTTT.

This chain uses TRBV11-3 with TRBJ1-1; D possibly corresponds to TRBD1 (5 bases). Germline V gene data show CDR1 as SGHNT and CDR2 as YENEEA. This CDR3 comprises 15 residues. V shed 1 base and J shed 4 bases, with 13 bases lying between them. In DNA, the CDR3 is TGTGCCAGCAGCTTAGCGGGGGAGCCGACCACTGAAGCTTTCTTT. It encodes CASSLAGEPTTEAFF.

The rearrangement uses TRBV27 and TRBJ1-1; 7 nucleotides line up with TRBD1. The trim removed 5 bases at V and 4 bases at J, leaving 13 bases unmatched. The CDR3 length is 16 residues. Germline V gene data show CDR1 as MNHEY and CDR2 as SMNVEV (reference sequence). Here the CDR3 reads CASSRLTGTVRTEAFF. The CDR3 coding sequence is TGTGCCAGCAGTCGGTTGACAGGGACGGTGCGCACTGAAGCTTTCTTT.

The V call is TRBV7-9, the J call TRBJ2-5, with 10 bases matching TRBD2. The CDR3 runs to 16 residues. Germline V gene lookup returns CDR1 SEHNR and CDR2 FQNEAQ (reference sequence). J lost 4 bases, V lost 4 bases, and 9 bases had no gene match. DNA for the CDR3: TGTGCCAGCAGCTACGGTAGCGGGGGGCCCGGAGAGACCCAGTACTTC. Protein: CASSYGSGGPGETQYF. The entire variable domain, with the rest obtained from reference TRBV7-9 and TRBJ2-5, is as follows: DTGVSQNPRHKITKRGQNVTFRCDPISEHNRLYWYRQTLGQGPEFLTYFQNEAQLEKSRLLSDRFSAERPKGSFSTLEIQRTEQGDSAMYLCASSYGSGGPGETQYFGPGTRLLVL.

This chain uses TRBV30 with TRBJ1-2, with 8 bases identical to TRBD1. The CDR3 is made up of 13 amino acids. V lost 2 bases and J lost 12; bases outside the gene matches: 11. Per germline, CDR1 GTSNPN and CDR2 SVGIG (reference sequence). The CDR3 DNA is TGTGCCTGGAGTACGGGACAGGTCCCGGTGGACACCTTC. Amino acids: CAWSTGQVPVDTF.

The CDR3 protein is CASNKQGPGELFF. In DNA form, the CDR3 reads TGTGCCAGCAATAAGCAGGGGCCCGGGGAGCTGTTTTTT. The chain carries TRBV28 and TRBJ2-2; possible D gene TRBD1, 6 bases. V lost 7 bases to trimming and J lost 6 bases, with 12 bases between them. From germline, CDR1 is MDHEN and CDR2 SYDVKM. This CDR3 is 13 amino acids long. The entire variable domain, with the rest obtained from reference TRBV28 and TRBJ2-2, is as follows: DVKVTQSSRYLVKRTGEKVFLECVQDMDHENMFWYRQDPGLGLRLIYFSYDVKMKEKGDIPEGYSVSREKKERFSLILESASTNQTSMYLCASNKQGPGELFFGEGSRLTVL.

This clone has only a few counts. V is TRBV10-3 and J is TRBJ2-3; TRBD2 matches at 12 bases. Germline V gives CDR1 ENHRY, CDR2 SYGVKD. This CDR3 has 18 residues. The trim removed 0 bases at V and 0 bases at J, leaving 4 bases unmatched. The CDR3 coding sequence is TGTGCCATCAGTGAGTCGGGACTAGCGGGCACTAGCACAGATACGCAGTATTTT. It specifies CAISESGLAGTSTDTQYF.

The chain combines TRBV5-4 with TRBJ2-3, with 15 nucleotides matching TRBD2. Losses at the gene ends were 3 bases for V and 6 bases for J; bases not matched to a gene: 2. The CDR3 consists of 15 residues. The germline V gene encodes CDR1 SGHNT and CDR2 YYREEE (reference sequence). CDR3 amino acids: CASSWTSGRADTQYF. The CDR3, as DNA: TGTGCCAGCAGCTGGACTAGCGGGAGGGCTGATACGCAGTATTTT.

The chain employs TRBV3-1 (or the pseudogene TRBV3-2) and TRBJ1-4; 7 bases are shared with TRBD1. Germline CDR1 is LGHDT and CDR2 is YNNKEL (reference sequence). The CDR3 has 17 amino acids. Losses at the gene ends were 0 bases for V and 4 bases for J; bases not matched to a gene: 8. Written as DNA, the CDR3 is TGTGCCAGCAGCCAAGATCACTCGGGACAGTTTAATGAAAAACTGTTTTTT. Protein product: CASSQDHSGQFNEKLFF.

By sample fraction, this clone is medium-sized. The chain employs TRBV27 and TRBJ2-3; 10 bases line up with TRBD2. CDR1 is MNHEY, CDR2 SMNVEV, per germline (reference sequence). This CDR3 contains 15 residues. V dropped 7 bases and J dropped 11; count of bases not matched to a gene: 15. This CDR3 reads CASTSLSGGPPGQYF. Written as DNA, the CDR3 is TGTGCCAGCACCTCACTTAGCGGGGGGCCCCCCGGGCAGTATTTT.

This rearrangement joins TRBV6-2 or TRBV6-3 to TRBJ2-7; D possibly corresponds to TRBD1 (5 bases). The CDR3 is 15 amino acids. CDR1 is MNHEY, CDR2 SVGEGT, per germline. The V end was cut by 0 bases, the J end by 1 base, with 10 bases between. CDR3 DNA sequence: TGTGCCAGCAGTTACTCCACTACAGGTTCCTACGAGCAGTACTTC. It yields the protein CASSYSTTGSYEQYF.

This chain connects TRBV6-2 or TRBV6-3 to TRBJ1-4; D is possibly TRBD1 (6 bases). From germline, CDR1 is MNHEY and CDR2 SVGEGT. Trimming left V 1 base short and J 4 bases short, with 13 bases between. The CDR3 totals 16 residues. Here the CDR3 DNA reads TGTGCCAGCAGTTACTGGAGGACAGCCGTTAATGAAAAACTGTTTTTT. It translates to CASSYWRTAVNEKLFF.

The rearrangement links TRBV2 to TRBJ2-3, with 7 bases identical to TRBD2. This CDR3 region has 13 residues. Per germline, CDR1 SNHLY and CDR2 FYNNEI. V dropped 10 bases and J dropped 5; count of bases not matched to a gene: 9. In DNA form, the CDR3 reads TGTGCCACCAGAAGCGGGATCGGAGATACGCAGTATTTT. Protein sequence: CATRSGIGDTQYF. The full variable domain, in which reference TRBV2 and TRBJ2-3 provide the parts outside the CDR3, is EPEVTQTPSHQVTQMGQEVILRCVPISNHLYFYWYRQILGQKVEFLVSFYNNEISEKSEIFDDQFSVERPDGSNFTLKIRSTKLEDSAMYFCATRSGIGDTQYFGPGTRLTVL.

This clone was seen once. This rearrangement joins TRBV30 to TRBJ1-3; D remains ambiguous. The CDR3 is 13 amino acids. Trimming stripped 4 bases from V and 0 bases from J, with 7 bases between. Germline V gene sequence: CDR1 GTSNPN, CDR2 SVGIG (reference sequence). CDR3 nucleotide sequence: TGTGCCTGGATTCTAAGCTCTGGAAACACCATATATTTT. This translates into CAWILSSGNTIYF. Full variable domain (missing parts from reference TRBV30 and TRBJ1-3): SQTIHQWPATLVQPVGSPLSLECTVEGTSNPNLYWYRQAAGRGLQLLFYSVGIGQISSEVPQNLSASRPQDRQFILSSKKLLLSDSGFYLCAWILSSGNTIYFGEGSWLTVV.

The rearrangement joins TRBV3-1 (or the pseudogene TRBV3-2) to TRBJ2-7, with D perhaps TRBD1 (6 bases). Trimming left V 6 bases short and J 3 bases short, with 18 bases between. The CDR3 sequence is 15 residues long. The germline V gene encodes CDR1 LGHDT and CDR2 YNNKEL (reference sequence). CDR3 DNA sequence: TGTGCCAGCAGGTCCACAGGGTTGTGGCTCTACGAGCAGTACTTC. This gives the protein CASRSTGLWLYEQYF.

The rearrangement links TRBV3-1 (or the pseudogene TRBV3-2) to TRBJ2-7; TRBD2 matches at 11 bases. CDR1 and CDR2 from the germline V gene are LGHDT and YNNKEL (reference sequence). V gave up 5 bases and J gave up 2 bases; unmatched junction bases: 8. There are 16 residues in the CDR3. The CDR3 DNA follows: TGTGCCAGCAGCAAGGTTAGCGGGAGGGTTCCCTACGAGCAGTACTTC. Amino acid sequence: CASSKVSGRVPYEQYF.

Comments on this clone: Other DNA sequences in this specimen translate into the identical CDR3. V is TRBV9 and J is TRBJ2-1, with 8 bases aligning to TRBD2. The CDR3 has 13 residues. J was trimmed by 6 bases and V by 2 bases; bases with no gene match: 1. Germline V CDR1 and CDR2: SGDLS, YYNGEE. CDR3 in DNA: TGTGCCAGCAGCGTTCTAGCGGGCAATGAGCAGTTCTTC. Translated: CASSVLAGNEQFF.

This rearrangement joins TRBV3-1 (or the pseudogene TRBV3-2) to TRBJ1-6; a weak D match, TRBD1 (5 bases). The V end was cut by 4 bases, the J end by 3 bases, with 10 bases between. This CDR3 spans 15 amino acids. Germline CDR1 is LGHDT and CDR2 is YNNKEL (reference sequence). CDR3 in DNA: TGTGCCAGCAGCCTGTACGACAGCTATAATTCACCCCTCCACTTT. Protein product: CASSLYDSYNSPLHF.

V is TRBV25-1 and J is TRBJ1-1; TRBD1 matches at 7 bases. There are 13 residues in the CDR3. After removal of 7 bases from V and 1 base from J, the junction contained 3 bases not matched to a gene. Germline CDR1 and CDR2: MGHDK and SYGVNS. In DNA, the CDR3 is TGTGCCAGCATGAGGGGGCAGAACACTGAAGCTTTCTTT. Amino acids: CASMRGQNTEAFF. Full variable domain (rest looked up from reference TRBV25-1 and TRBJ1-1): EADIYQTPRYLVIGTGKKITLECSQTMGHDKMYWYQQDPGMELHLIHYSYGVNSTEKGDLSSESTVSRIRTEHFPLTLESARPSHTSQYLCASMRGQNTEAFFGQGTRLTVV.